A selection of T cell receptor beta chains follows, all from one sample in a study of T cell responses to AZD1222 COVID-19 vaccine. Clones were sequenced by immunoSEQ multiplex PCR, and TCRdb holds only the in-frame ones, with some missing. The table includes more than 100,000 clones, roughly 92% detected once. Sequenced here: peripheral blood, sampled on day 0 of AZD1222 vaccination. The receptor set was obtained from an adult in good health. Both conserved end residues are part of each CDR3. A D gene is named only where the DNA matches it firmly. The size of a clone is reported for some rows only, either as once, few or many, or as a class for expanded clones.

J gene,clone size,V gene,D gene,CDR3 protein,CDR3 DNA
TRBJ2-7,-,TRBV5-8,-,CASSPFYEQYF,TGTGCCAGCAGCCCCTTCTACGAGCAGTACTTC
TRBJ1-1,-,TRBV19,-,CASSIVFGGDTEAFF,TGTGCCAGTAGTATCGTCTTTGGGGGGGACACTGAAGCTTTCTTT
TRBJ2-2,-,TRBV12-3/TRBV12-4,-,CASSPTNTGELFF,TGTGCCAGCAGCCCCACGAACACCGGGGAGCTGTTTTTT
TRBJ1-2,-,TRBV10-3,-,CATTPGSNYGYTF,TGTGCCACCACTCCCGGTTCTAACTATGGCTACACCTTC
TRBJ2-3,-,TRBV7-2,-,CASTSWSFSTDTQYF,TGTGCCAGCACCTCTTGGAGCTTTAGCACAGATACGCAGTATTTT
TRBJ1-2,-,TRBV4-1,-,CASSQGGAGVLMKYGYTF,TGCGCCAGCAGCCAAGGGGGGGCAGGGGTTTTGATGAAGTATGGCTACACCTTC
TRBJ2-3,once,TRBV27,TRBD2,CASSRTSGGVTSTDTQYF,TGTGCCAGCAGCCGGACTAGCGGGGGGGTTACTAGCACAGATACGCAGTATTTT
TRBJ2-7,-,TRBV2,TRBD1,CASTPQGAPREQYF,TGTGCCAGCACCCCTCAGGGGGCTCCTAGGGAGCAGTACTTC
TRBJ1-2,-,TRBV7-8,-,CASSMTPSNYGYTF,TGTGCCAGCAGCATGACACCTTCTAACTATGGCTACACCTTC
TRBJ2-1,-,TRBV6-5,TRBD2,CASRVLAISYNEQFF,TGTGCCAGCAGGGTACTAGCGATCTCCTACAATGAGCAGTTCTTC
TRBJ1-2,-,TRBV19,-,CASIGGPHGYTF,TGTGCCAGTATTGGGGGACCCCATGGCTACACCTTC
TRBJ2-7,-,TRBV6-5,-,CATNFGTSTYEQYF,TGTGCCACAAATTTCGGGACGTCTACCTACGAGCAGTACTTC
TRBJ1-2,-,TRBV27,-,CASSSQGGGYTF,TGTGCCAGCAGTTCTCAGGGAGGGGGCTACACCTTC
TRBJ2-3,-,TRBV5-1,-,CASSPTEATDTQYF,TGCGCCAGCAGCCCCACCGAAGCCACAGATACGCAGTATTTT
TRBJ2-2,-,TRBV6-4,-,CASSSGSTGELFF,TGTGCCAGCAGTTCAGGCTCCACCGGGGAGCTGTTTTTT
TRBJ1-4,-,TRBV6-5,-,CASSLETNEKLFF,TGTGCCAGCAGTCTGGAGACCAATGAAAAACTGTTTTTT
TRBJ2-1,-,TRBV12-5,-,CAARVGSYNEQFF,TGTGCCGCCCGTGTGGGCTCCTACAATGAGCAGTTCTTC
TRBJ2-7,-,TRBV15,TRBD2,CATSRDFPGGGYEQYF,TGTGCCACCAGCAGAGATTTCCCCGGGGGGGGGTACGAGCAGTACTTC
TRBJ2-1,once,TRBV18,TRBD1,CASSPGQELNNEQFF,TGTGCCAGCTCACCGGGACAGGAGCTTAACAATGAGCAGTTCTTC
TRBJ2-5,once,TRBV27,-,CASSLWYGETQYF,TGTGCCAGCAGTTTATGGTACGGAGAGACCCAGTACTTC
TRBJ1-2,-,TRBV3-1/TRBV3-2,-,CASSQVPSEYGYTF,TGTGCCAGCAGCCAAGTTCCCTCGGAGTATGGCTACACCTTC
TRBJ1-2,once,TRBV30,-,CAGGQPGGYTF,TGTGCCGGGGGCCAACCGGGAGGCTACACCTTC
TRBJ1-4,-,TRBV18,TRBD1,CASSGGQGKSEKLFF,TGTGCCAGCTCGGGCGGACAGGGAAAAAGCGAAAAACTGTTTTTT
TRBJ2-1,-,TRBV29-1,TRBD2,CSVEWTSGGYNEQFF,TGCAGCGTTGAATGGACTAGCGGGGGTTACAATGAGCAGTTCTTC
TRBJ1-2,-,TRBV3-1/TRBV3-2,-,CASSHHPASANYGYTF,TGTGCCAGCAGCCATCACCCGGCCTCGGCTAACTATGGCTACACCTTC
TRBJ1-4,-,TRBV6-6,-,CASSEQGTNEKLFF,TGTGCCAGCAGCGAACAGGGAACTAATGAAAAACTGTTTTTT
TRBJ2-6,-,TRBV7-9,TRBD1,CASSRYRGATSGANVLTF,TGTGCCAGCAGCCGATACAGGGGAGCAACCTCTGGGGCCAACGTCCTGACTTTC
TRBJ1-2,-,TRBV11-2,-,CASRQGWSGYTF,TGTGCCAGCAGGCAGGGGTGGAGCGGCTACACCTTC
TRBJ2-4,-,TRBV27,-,CASKTQGRRVYF,TGTGCCAGCAAAACGCAGGGGCGGCGGGTGTACTTC
TRBJ1-2,-,TRBV2,-,CASSENPGTGYTF,TGTGCCAGCAGTGAAAATCCCGGGACTGGCTACACCTTC
TRBJ2-1,-,TRBV9,TRBD1,CASSVGTGSSYNEQFF,TGTGCCAGCAGCGTAGGGACAGGGAGCTCCTACAATGAGCAGTTCTTC